These T cell receptor beta chains were read from a single sample in a study of shared clonotypes between healthy human individuals. The table came from immunoSEQ multiplex PCR; TCRdb's copy has only in-frame clones and leaves some out. The table lists 850,000 to 1,200,000 clones, about 80% of them singletons, with 1.2% to 1.5% in the top ten. Source material: memory CD4+ T cells sorted from blood. The receptors here all came from a man aged 18 to 29 in good health. CDR3s include the opening cysteine and the closing phenylalanine or tryptophan. A D gene is named only where the DNA matches it firmly. Size is stated for part of the rows, as once, few or many counts, or as a class when the clone is expanded.

D | J | V | size | DNA | CDR3
TRBD2 | TRBJ2-2 | TRBV19 | . | TGTGCCAGTAGTCCCCGGGGGGAGCTCAGCGGGGAGCTGTTTTTT | CASSPRGELSGELFF
TRBD1 | TRBJ1-1 | TRBV27 | few | TGTGCCAGCAGTCTTCGACAGGGTTCGGGGGGCACTGAAGCTTTCTTT | CASSLRQGSGGTEAFF
TRBD2 | TRBJ2-1 | TRBV29-1 | . | TGCAGCGTTAGGTTGGGCGGGGGGGCAAATGAGCAGTTCTTC | CSVRLGGGANEQFF
. | TRBJ2-6 | TRBV6-4 | once | TGTGCCAGCGGGGACTCTGGGGCCAACGTCCTGACTTTC | CASGDSGANVLTF
. | TRBJ1-2 | TRBV10-3 | . | TGTGCCATCAGTGATTCGGATCAGGGGTTTGACGGCTACACCTTC | CAISDSDQGFDGYTF
. | TRBJ2-1 | TRBV30 | . | TGTGCCTGGAGTGTAACTCAGAGAGTACTGGTGGGCTACAATGAGCAGTTCTTC | CAWSVTQRVLVGYNEQFF
. | TRBJ1-6 | TRBV12-5 | . | TGTGCTAGTGGTTTGGCAATCGCGGCCCCCCTCCACTTT | CASGLAIAAPLHF
TRBD2 | TRBJ2-7 | TRBV5-1 | . | TGCGCCAGCAGCGAAACGGGACTAGCGGAGGCCGAGCAGTACTTC | CASSETGLAEAEQYF
TRBD1 | TRBJ2-7 | TRBV7-2 | once | TGTGCCAGCAGCCAAAAGTGGACAGGTGAGCAGTACTTC | CASSQKWTGEQYF
. | TRBJ2-5 | TRBV14 | . | TGTGCCAGCAGCCAAGGGCCACTCCAGACCCAGTACTTC | CASSQGPLQTQYF
. | TRBJ1-1 | TRBV11-3 | few | TGTGCCAGCAGCCCAGAGGGGGGGGGTACGGCTGAAGCTTTCTTT | CASSPEGGGTAEAFF
. | TRBJ2-1 | TRBV4-1 | . | TGCGCCAGCAGCCAAGCGGTAGGCAGGGGTCGTATACTTTACAATGAGCAGTTCTTC | CASSQAVGRGRILYNEQFF
. | TRBJ2-3 | TRBV4-3 | . | TGCGCCAGCAGCCATACCTACGGGGTCAGCACAGATACGCAGTATTTT | CASSHTYGVSTDTQYF
. | TRBJ1-2 | TRBV4-3 | . | TGCGCCAGCAGCCAAGAGGCAGGAGGAGGGGGTGGCTACACCTTC | CASSQEAGGGGGYTF
. | TRBJ2-7 | TRBV19 | . | TGTGCCAGTAGTACCCGGGACTCCCAGTACGAGCAGTACTTC | CASSTRDSQYEQYF
. | TRBJ1-6 | TRBV6-5 | few | TGTGCCAGCAGCTCGACAGGCGATAATTCACCCCTCCACTTT | CASSSTGDNSPLHF
. | TRBJ2-1 | TRBV7-3 | . | TGTGCCAGCAGCTTAATGTCGGCCAGGGACAATGAGCAGTTCTTC | CASSLMSARDNEQFF
TRBD1 | TRBJ2-5 | TRBV10-3 | . | TGTGCCATCAGTGCGACAGGGTGGGAGACCCAGTACTTC | CAISATGWETQYF
. | TRBJ1-6 | TRBV10-3 | . | TGTGCCATCAGTGAGTCGGGGGGGAAAGGATCACCCCTCCACTTT | CAISESGGKGSPLHF